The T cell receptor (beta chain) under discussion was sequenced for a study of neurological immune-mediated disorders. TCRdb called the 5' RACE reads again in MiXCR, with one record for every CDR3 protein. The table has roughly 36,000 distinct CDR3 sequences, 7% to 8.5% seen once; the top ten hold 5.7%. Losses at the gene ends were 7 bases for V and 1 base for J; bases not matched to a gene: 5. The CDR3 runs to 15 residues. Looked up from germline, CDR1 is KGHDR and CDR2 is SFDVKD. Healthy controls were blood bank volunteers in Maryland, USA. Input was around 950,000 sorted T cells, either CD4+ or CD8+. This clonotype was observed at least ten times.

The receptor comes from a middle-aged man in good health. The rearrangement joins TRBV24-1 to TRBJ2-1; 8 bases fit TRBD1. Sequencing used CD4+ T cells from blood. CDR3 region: CATSLRDRSYNEQFF. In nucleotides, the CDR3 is TGTGCCACCAGCCTCCGGGACAGGTCCTACAATGAGCAGTTCTTC.